Each of the 30 T cell receptor beta chains below was sequenced from the same sample in a study of low-dose radiotherapy and immunotherapy resistance in tumors. Alpha- and beta-chain coverage of first-strand cDNA came from TRAV- and TRBV-specific primers. TCR amplification used about 18 PCR cycles, a constant-region primer and a V-primer adapter. TCRdb re-called the reads with MiXCR, one entry per CDR3 protein. In the table there are about 39,000 distinct CDR3 sequences, roughly 20% of which are singletons. Time point noted: after trial treatment. As for treatment: LDRT plus nivolumab, ipilimumab, low-dose cyclophosphamide and aspirin (RACIN trial). Source: PBMCs, taken after low-dose radiotherapy plus immunotherapy. These receptors originate from a female donor with ovarian cancer.

This clonotype was observed at least ten times. The J gene is TRBJ2-3, the V gene TRBV29-1; TRBD2 matches at 7 bases. V was pared by 3 bases and J by 0 bases, with 15 bases of the junction left unmatched. The CDR3 is 18 amino acids. Looked up from germline, CDR1 is SQVTM and CDR2 is ANQGSEA. This CDR3 reads CSVEGDLERGLSTDTQYF. The CDR3 DNA reads TGCAGCGTTGAGGGGGATTTGGAGCGGGGCTTGAGCACAGATACGCAGTATTTT.

Here the CDR3 reads CASKQASYGYTF. For the CDR3, the DNA is TGTGCCAGTAAACAGGCGAGCTATGGCTACACCTTC. The rearrangement uses TRBV19 and TRBJ1-2; D possibly corresponds to TRBD1 (5 bases). V shed 7 bases and J shed 4 bases, with 10 bases lying between them. Per germline, CDR1 LNHDA and CDR2 SQIVND (reference sequence). The CDR3 has 12 residues.

There are a few counts of this clonotype. V is TRBV5-5 and J is TRBJ1-5; D is ambiguous. Trimming took off 2 bases at V and 3 bases at J, with 9 bases between the two ends. Germline lookup yields CDR1 SGHKS and CDR2 YYEKEE (reference sequence). The CDR3 contains 14 residues. CDR3: CASSFMQVNQPQHF. CDR3 DNA sequence: TGTGCCAGCAGCTTCATGCAGGTCAATCAGCCCCAGCATTTT.

This clonotype was observed at least ten times. V is TRBV29-1 and J is TRBJ1-2; the D gene is possibly TRBD1 (6 bases). V dropped 0 bases and J dropped 4 bases, with 12 bases sitting between them. CDR1 and CDR2 (germline): SQVTM, ANQGSEA. The CDR3 extends over 14 amino acids. CDR3 amino acids: CSVEDRAGAYGYTF. Written as DNA, the CDR3 is TGCAGCGTTGAAGATCGGGCAGGGGCCTATGGCTACACCTTC. Based on the CDR3 plus reference TRBV29-1 and TRBJ1-2, the full variable domain is SAVISQKPSRDICQRGTSLTIQCQVDSQVTMMFWYRQQPGQSLTLIATANQGSEATYESGFVIDKFPISRPNLTFSTLTVSNMSPEDSSIYLCSVEDRAGAYGYTFGSGTRLTVV.

This clonotype was observed many times. CDR3 in amino acids: CASSFPSGGAGNEQFF. In DNA form, the CDR3 reads TGTGCCAGCTCCTTCCCTAGCGGGGGGGCCGGGAATGAGCAGTTCTTC. This chain joins TRBV12-3 or TRBV12-4 and TRBJ2-1; TRBD2 matches 12 bases. The length of the CDR3 is 16 residues. The V segment lost 8 bases and the J segment 7 bases; nucleotides outside the gene matches: 12.

This clonotype was seen a few times. A read error is the likely source, as a far larger clone sits one nucleotide away. The chain employs TRBV5-1 and TRBJ2-7; D is possibly TRBD1 (6 bases). The CDR3 is 11 residues long. Germline CDR1 is SGHRS and CDR2 is YFSETQ. V lost 4 bases and J 7 bases, leaving 9 bases between the germline ends. The CDR3 here is CASSPDREQYF. The DNA of the CDR3 is TGCGCCAGCAGCCCCGACAGGGAGCAGTACTTC.

This clonotype has at least ten counts. The chain recombines TRBV7-3 with TRBJ2-1; 8 bases are a match to TRBD2. Germline assignment: CDR1 SGHTA and CDR2 FQGTGA. V shed 4 bases and J 7 bases; nucleotides not matched to a gene: 12. The CDR3 length is 16 residues. CDR3 sequence (DNA): TGTGCCAGCAGCTATGCTCGGGGGGGCTTGGGGAATGAGCAGTTCTTC. This codes for CASSYARGGLGNEQFF.

This clonotype occurred many times. V is TRBV6-5 and J is TRBJ2-1; D is unresolved. There are 15 residues in the CDR3. The ends were cut back, 2 bases at V and 0 bases at J, with 8 bases in the middle. Germline V gives CDR1 MNHEY, CDR2 SVGAGI. CDR3 DNA: TGTGCCAGCAGTTACGAGGCAAGCTCCTACAATGAGCAGTTCTTC. Protein: CASSYEASSYNEQFF.

The V gene is TRBV10-3, the J gene TRBJ2-7; 9 bases line up with TRBD1. The CDR3 runs 16 residues. V lost 3 bases and J lost 6; bases outside the gene matches: 12. Germline CDR1 and CDR2: ENHRY and SYGVKD. The CDR3 sequence is CAISELSRTGVGEQYF. In nucleotides, the CDR3 is TGTGCCATCAGTGAATTATCCAGGACAGGGGTGGGCGAGCAGTACTTC.

The V gene is TRBV6-1, the J gene TRBJ2-6, with D possibly being TRBD1 (7 bases). Germline CDR1 MNHNS, CDR2 SASEGT. V was shortened by 6 bases and J by 3 bases, with 27 bases between the two germline ends. The CDR3 has 20 residues. The DNA of the CDR3 is TGTGCCAGCAGCGAATCATTGGCAGGGGGGTTCTCCGGTGGGGCCAACGTCCTGACTTTC. This codes for CASSESLAGGFSGGANVLTF.

Many counts were recorded for this clonotype. The gene calls are TRBV4-2 and TRBJ2-1; the match to TRBD2 covers 10 bases. CDR3 length equals 15 residues. V was clipped by 0 bases and J by 6 bases; unmatched bases: 2. Germline values: CDR1 LGHNA, CDR2 YNFKEQ. The CDR3 nucleotides are TGTGCCAGCAGCCAAGAGGGACTAGCGTTCAATGAGCAGTTCTTC. Translated, it gives CASSQEGLAFNEQFF.

This clonotype appeared many times. The rearrangement uses TRBV11-2 and TRBJ2-1; D is unresolved. The CDR3 is 11 residues long. The V end lost 2 bases, the J end lost 7 bases, and 3 bases lay between the germline ends. The germline CDR1 and CDR2 sequences are SGHAT and FQNNGV. CDR3 region: CASSLWNEQFF. As DNA, the CDR3 is TGTGCCAGCAGCTTATGGAATGAGCAGTTCTTC.

V is TRBV30 and J is TRBJ2-5; the match to TRBD1 covers 10 bases. Trimming at V came to 2 bases and at J to 7 bases, leaving 10 bases not matched to a gene. The germline V gene encodes CDR1 GTSNPN and CDR2 SVGIG (reference sequence). The CDR3 runs 15 residues. DNA of the CDR3: TGTGCCTGGAGTTCCGACAGGGGGCGGGGGGTGACCCAGTACTTC. Its translation: CAWSSDRGRGVTQYF. Based on the CDR3 plus reference TRBV30 and TRBJ2-5, the full variable domain is SQTIHQWPATLVQPVGSPLSLECTVEGTSNPNLYWYRQAAGRGLQLLFYSVGIGQISSEVPQNLSASRPQDRQFILSSKKLLLSDSGFYLCAWSSDRGRGVTQYFGPGTRLLVL.

This clonotype was seen only once. This sequence may be a read error, since a much larger clone differs from it by one base. The CDR3 bases are TGCGCCAGCAGCGCCAACACGGGTGAGCAGTACTTC. Protein product: CASSANTGEQYF. The V call is TRBV5-1, the J call TRBJ2-5; D is unresolved. V gave up 4 bases and J gave up 11 bases, with 15 bases separating them. CDR1 is SGHRS, CDR2 YFSETQ, per germline. The CDR3 is 12 amino acids. Complete variable domain (other parts from reference TRBV5-1 and TRBJ2-5): KAGVTQTPRYLIKTRGQQVTLSCSPISGHRSVSWYQQTPGQGLQFLFEYFSETQRNKGNFPGRFSGRQFSNSRSEMNVSTLELGDSALYLCASSANTGEQYFGPGTRLLVL.

This clonotype was recorded at least ten times. The chain is built from TRBV20-1 and TRBJ2-3; TRBD1 agrees at 9 bases. Germline CDR1 is DFQATT and CDR2 is SNEGSKA (reference sequence). Trimming took 3 bases from V and 2 from J; bases not matched to a gene: 3. This CDR3 is built from 14 residues. CDR3 nucleotides: TGCAGTGCTAGTCGGACAGGGGTCACAGATACGCAGTATTTT. Translating gives CSASRTGVTDTQYF.

V and J are TRBV7-3 and TRBJ2-3, with TRBD1 identical over 9 bases. Germline assignment: CDR1 SGHTA and CDR2 FQGTGA. Germline trimming cut 2 bases from V and 5 bases from J; bases unmatched to any gene: 14. The CDR3 totals 18 residues. Here the CDR3 DNA reads TGTGCCAGCAGCTTATCGCAAGGGGGACAGGGCTGGGAAGATACGCAGTATTTT. Protein product: CASSLSQGGQGWEDTQYF.

This clonotype was observed at least ten times. This chain links TRBV6-6 with TRBJ1-1; D might be TRBD1 (5 bases). Germline V lookup: CDR1 MNHNY, CDR2 SVGAGI (reference sequence). CDR3 length: 11 residues. Deletions cut 6 bases from V and 6 bases from J, with 8 bases between. CDR3 in amino acids: CASRLGAEAFF. In nucleotides, the CDR3 is TGTGCCAGCAGGTTAGGGGCTGAAGCTTTCTTT.

This clonotype was counted at least ten times. The genes are TRBV5-1 and TRBJ2-1; D may be TRBD1 (6 bases). The germline V and J ends were trimmed by 4 bases and 5 bases, with 10 bases remaining between them. The CDR3 has 13 residues. Germline V lookup: CDR1 SGHRS, CDR2 YFSETQ. CDR3 loop: CASSTGHHNEQFF. The CDR3 bases are TGCGCCAGCAGCACGGGACACCACAATGAGCAGTTCTTC.

Remarks on this clonotype: A far larger clone differs by one base, so this is likely a read error. The J gene is TRBJ1-3, the V gene TRBV13, with 7 bases fitting TRBD1. Trimming cost V 6 bases and J 5 bases; bases outside gene matches: 4. The CDR3 runs to 13 residues. CDR1 is PRHDT, CDR2 FYEKMQ, per germline (reference sequence). The DNA for the CDR3 is TGTGCCAGCAGTACAGGGGCTAGAAACACCATATATTTT. It codes for CASSTGARNTIYF.

In regard to this clonotype: This is likely an artifact of a read error, given a far larger clone one base away. This rearrangement joins TRBV7-4 to TRBJ2-3; D is ambiguous. There are 14 residues in the CDR3. Germline assignment: CDR1 SGHVT and CDR2 SQSDAQ. Trimming removed 6 bases from V and 5 bases from J, with 15 bases in between. CDR3 DNA sequence: TGTGCCAGCAGTTTAATGGTCGGTGGAGATACGCAGTATTTT. This gives the protein CASSLMVGGDTQYF.

In this sample, this clonotype turned up many times. The chain uses TRBV4-2 and TRBJ2-5; D gene ambiguous. There are 13 residues in the CDR3. V was pared by 0 bases and J by 5 bases, with 7 bases between. CDR1 and CDR2 from the germline V gene are LGHNA and YNFKEQ. As DNA, the CDR3 is TGTGCCAGCAGCCAAGACGTGGCGGAGACCCAGTACTTC. Its translation: CASSQDVAETQYF.

This clonotype was observed many times. This chain connects TRBV5-6 to TRBJ1-5; 8 bases agree with TRBD1. CDR3 length: 16 residues. In germline, CDR1 is SGHDT, CDR2 YYEEEE. Trimming at V came to 1 base and at J to 4 bases, leaving 7 bases not matched to a gene. CDR3 bases: TGTGCCAGCAGCTTGTCTGGGACAGGAGCTAATCAGCCCCAGCATTTT. Translation: CASSLSGTGANQPQHF.

This clonotype appeared many times. The chain links TRBV7-2 to TRBJ2-1, with TRBD1 matching over 7 bases. Germline loops: CDR1 SGHTA, CDR2 FQGNSA. J was trimmed by 7 bases and V by 5 bases; bases with no gene match: 17. CDR3 size: 17 residues. CDR3: CASSLLVRGHTGNEQFF. The CDR3 region has the DNA TGTGCCAGCAGCCTGCTCGTTAGGGGGCATACGGGGAATGAGCAGTTCTTC. Full variable domain (missing parts from reference TRBV7-2 and TRBJ2-1): GAGVSQSPSNKVTEKGKDVELRCDPISGHTALYWYRQSLGQGLEFLIYFQGNSAPDKSGLPSDRFSAERTGGSVSTLTIQRTQQEDSAVYLCASSLLVRGHTGNEQFFGPGTRLTVL.

In its sample, this clonotype was seen many times. The J gene is TRBJ2-5, the V gene TRBV11-3; TRBD1 matches 8 bases. This CDR3 region has 17 residues. Looked up from germline, CDR1 is SGHNT and CDR2 is YENEEA. V trimming: 1 base; J trimming: 5 bases; junction bases outside the gene matches: 12. The CDR3 loop is CASSLGTRDRPGETQYF. CDR3 bases: TGTGCCAGCAGCTTAGGGACCAGGGACAGGCCTGGGGAGACCCAGTACTTC.

The genes are TRBV28 and TRBJ2-7, with a weak D call TRBD2 (5 bases). The CDR3 sequence is 15 residues long. Trimming left V 7 bases short and J 4 bases short, with 20 bases between. Germline CDR1 and CDR2: MDHEN and SYDVKM. CDR3 DNA: TGTGCCAGCACTGGACCGGCCGCAGGCGGGTACGAGCAGTACTTC. This translates into CASTGPAAGGYEQYF.

There are a few counts of this clonotype. The rearrangement joins TRBV12-3 or TRBV12-4 to TRBJ1-1; perhaps TRBD1 as D (6 bases). The CDR3 loop spans 14 amino acids. V was pared by 11 bases and J by 0 bases, with 16 bases between. The CDR3 nucleotides are TGTGCCGGCCAAACGGGGGGCCTGAACACTGAAGCTTTCTTT. Translating gives CAGQTGGLNTEAFF.

This clonotype was detected only once. A far larger clone is a single base away, which makes a read error likely. This chain joins TRBV6-1 and TRBJ2-1, with D possibly TRBD1 on 5 matching bases. CDR3 size: 14 residues. Trimming left V 3 bases short and J 13 bases short, with 19 bases between. Per the germline V gene, CDR1 is MNHNS and CDR2 is SASEGT. The CDR3 sequence: CASSELDNQETQFF. CDR3 in DNA: TGTGCCAGCAGTGAGCTGGACAACCAAGAGACCCAGTTCTTC.

This clonotype was counted many times. The chain joins TRBV5-1 to TRBJ2-2; 12 nucleotides line up with TRBD2. V trimming: 1 base; J trimming: 4 bases; junction bases outside the gene matches: 11. Germline CDR1 and CDR2: SGHRS and YFSETQ. CDR3 length: 19 residues. In nucleotides, the CDR3 is TGCGCCAGCAGCTTGTCCCCGCCTAGCGGGAGGGCTGTCACCGGGGAGCTGTTTTTT. Translation gives CASSLSPPSGRAVTGELFF.

Notes on this clonotype: A read error is likely here: a far larger clone is one base away. The chain combines TRBV4-1 with TRBJ1-5; weak D call: TRBD1 (6 bases). The CDR3 runs 14 residues. Germline assignment: CDR1 MGHRA and CDR2 YSYEKL. This chain's CDR3 is CASSPGDGNQPQHF. The DNA for the CDR3 is TGTGCCAGCAGCCCAGGGGACGGCAATCAGCCCCAGCATTTT.

This clonotype was seen many times. The V and J genes are TRBV7-9 and TRBJ1-2; D is unresolved. Between the trimmed V and J ends, which lost 1 base and 8 bases, there was a span of 14 bases. The CDR3 is 14 residues long. Germline V CDR1 and CDR2: SEHNR, FQNEAQ (reference sequence). CDR3 DNA sequence: TGTGCCAGCAGCTTAGGAGGCGGGTGGATGGGCTACACCTTC. This sequence encodes CASSLGGGWMGYTF.